The T cell receptor beta chain described here comes from a study of T cells in Graves' hyperthyroidism and ophthalmopathy. Study context: Peripheral blood collection took place at initial diagnosis, before any treatment.

Amplified TCR beta CDR3 regions derived from RNA transcripts. A first-round RT-PCR of the TCR CDR3 used the HTBI primer set. TCRdb re-called the multiplex PCR reads through MiXCR, storing one row per CDR3 protein. The sample yields 620,000 or so distinct CDR3 sequences, about 14% seen once. The germline V gene has CDR1 LGHNA and CDR2 YNFKEQ. CDR3 length: 14 amino acids. The ends were cut back, 1 base at V and 1 base at J, with 7 bases in the middle. The origin of this receptor is a woman aged 45-65 years with Graves' ophthalmopathy. The material sequenced was blood. The chain combines TRBV4-2 with TRBJ1-2, with D unclear. CDR3 region: CASSQGDFNYGYTF. The CDR3 bases are TGTGCCAGCAGCCAAGGAGATTTTAACTATGGCTACACCTTC.